This T cell receptor (beta chain) emerged from a study of cytomegalovirus exposure and HLA in healthy donors. Regarding the study as a whole: Both high specificity and high sensitivity reportedly marked the classifier's diagnosis of cytomegalovirus status. Later, an analysis found that TCR clusters from the first cohort tended to co-occur in the approximately 130 validation repertoires. Investigators reported around 150 TCR beta chains as tied to cytomegalovirus.

Libraries were prepared by immunoSEQ multiplex PCR; TCRdb keeps only in-frame clonotypes and omits some of them. This sample has about 250,000 clones, with roughly 87% found just once. A word on this clone: What it binds is not known.

The study drew the donors from its approximately 110-subject validation cohort, separate from the roughly 710-subject first cohort. There are 16 residues in the CDR3. Unmatched junction bases numbered 9, after V lost 4 bases and J lost 4 bases. CDR1 and CDR2 (germline): SNHLY, FYNNEI. V usage is TRBV2 and J usage is TRBJ1-1; TRBD1 matches at 10 bases. This clonotype was obtained from a man between 18 and 29 years old in good health and CMV-seropositive. The sequencing sample was made of PBMCs. This CDR3 reads CASSAPAGQGSTEAFF. The DNA of the CDR3 is TGTGCCAGCAGTGCCCCGGCGGGACAGGGGAGCACTGAAGCTTTCTTT.